Below, 27 T cell receptor beta chains from the same sample are listed, as sequenced in a study of cytomegalovirus exposure and HLA in healthy donors. PCR amplification relied on 60 Vbeta primers (plus 13 Jbeta primers). The assay was immunoSEQ multiplex PCR, and TCRdb's table has in-frame clones only and misses some. The repertoire consists of about 170,000 clones, with over 60% occurring once and the leading ten covering about 1.6%. The sample was PBMCs. These receptors were taken from a girl aged 10 to 17 in good health and CMV-seronegative.

The genes are TRBV5-5 and TRBJ2-5, with D perhaps matching TRBD2 (5 bases). The germline V and J ends were trimmed by 2 bases and 2 bases, with 7 bases remaining between them. The germline V gene encodes CDR1 SGHKS and CDR2 YYEKEE (reference sequence). The CDR3 is 13 residues long. The CDR3 region has the DNA TGTGCCAGCAGCTTTACGGGACAAGAGACCCAGTACTTC. Its translation is CASSFTGQETQYF.

The chain joins TRBV9 to TRBJ1-3, with 9 nucleotides matching TRBD1. CDR3 size: 14 residues. Germline lookup yields CDR1 SGDLS and CDR2 YYNGEE. V was pared by 4 bases and J by 7 bases, with 6 bases of the junction left unmatched. The DNA for the CDR3 is TGTGCCAGCAGCCCATGGGACAGGGACAACACCATATATTTT. Its protein is CASSPWDRDNTIYF.

The V call is TRBV7-3, the J call TRBJ2-3; TRBD1 might be the D (6 bases). The germline gives CDR1 SGHTA, CDR2 FQGTGA. The ends were cut back, 5 bases at V and 1 base at J, with 13 bases in the middle. The CDR3 extends over 15 amino acids. The CDR3 loop is CASSPQGSRTDTQYF. Written as DNA, the CDR3 is TGTGCCAGCAGCCCGCAGGGGAGTCGCACAGATACGCAGTATTTT.

The rearrangement joins TRBV7-9 to TRBJ2-5; 7 bases agree with TRBD1. The length of the CDR3 is 14 residues. V shed 3 bases, J shed 5 bases, and the junction held 6 bases outside the gene matches. The germline V gene encodes CDR1 SEHNR and CDR2 FQNEAQ (reference sequence). CDR3 sequence reads: CASSLAQGMETQYF. In DNA form, the CDR3 reads TGTGCCAGCAGCTTGGCACAGGGGATGGAGACCCAGTACTTC.

This rearrangement joins TRBV18 to TRBJ1-6, with 9 bases lining up with TRBD1. CDR1 and CDR2 from the germline V gene are KGHSH and LQKENI. With 2 bases clipped from V and 9 bases from J, the junction kept 8 bases outside the gene matches. The CDR3 spans 16 residues. This CDR3 is CASSPRGDRVISPLHF. The CDR3 bases are TGTGCCAGCTCACCAAGGGGGGACAGGGTCATTTCACCCCTCCACTTT.

The chain links TRBV5-4 to TRBJ2-7; D ambiguous. Germline loops: CDR1 SGHNT, CDR2 YYREEE (reference sequence). The CDR3 extends over 15 amino acids. V was shortened by 0 bases and J by 0 bases, with 10 bases between the two germline ends. CDR3 amino acids: CASSLGRTISYEQYF. The CDR3, as DNA: TGTGCCAGCAGCTTGGGCAGAACTATCTCCTACGAGCAGTACTTC.

V usage is TRBV11-3 and J usage is TRBJ2-1, with 11 bases aligning to TRBD2. This CDR3 contains 17 residues. With V trimmed by 5 bases and J by 0 bases, 6 bases remained unmatched. Per germline, CDR1 SGHNT and CDR2 YENEEA. The CDR3: CASSPGTSGFSYNEQFF. DNA for the CDR3: TGTGCCAGCAGCCCGGGGACTAGCGGCTTCTCCTACAATGAGCAGTTCTTC.

Concerning this clone: Other DNA sequences from this sample encode an identical CDR3 as well. The rearrangement links TRBV7-3 to TRBJ1-2; TRBD1 might be the D (5 bases). The V end lost 0 bases, the J end lost 0 bases, and 5 bases lay between the germline ends. The germline V gene has CDR1 SGHTA and CDR2 FQGTGA. This CDR3 spans 14 amino acids. The CDR3 is CASSLTGANYGYTF. The DNA for the CDR3 is TGTGCCAGCAGCTTAACAGGGGCTAACTATGGCTACACCTTC.

The chain combines TRBV5-1 with TRBJ1-1; no reliable D call. Per the germline V gene, CDR1 is SGHRS and CDR2 is YFSETQ. The length of the CDR3 is 13 residues. V was clipped by 1 base and J by 7 bases, with 11 bases between them. The CDR3 nucleotides are TGCGCCAGCAGCTTGAACCTCGTCGGTGAAGCTTTCTTT. Residues: CASSLNLVGEAFF.

J is TRBJ2-1 and V is TRBV5-6, with D tentatively TRBD1 (5 bases). The CDR3 loop spans 16 amino acids. The V gene lost 4 bases and the J gene lost 10 bases, with 24 bases spanning the gap. CDR1 is SGHDT and CDR2 is YYEEEE in the germline V gene. The CDR3 nucleotides are TGTGCCAGCAGCGCCTTAGGGGTAGAGCGTCTGGGGGAGCAGTTCTTC. Translated, it gives CASSALGVERLGEQFF. Full variable domain (remainder filled in from reference TRBV5-6 and TRBJ2-1): DAGVTQSPTHLIKTRGQQVTLRCSPKSGHDTVSWYQQALGQGPQFIFQYYEEEERQRGNFPDRFSGHQFPNYSSELNVNALLLGDSALYLCASSALGVERLGEQFFGPGTRLTVL.

This clone was found a few times. This chain uses TRBV11-2 with TRBJ2-5, with a possible D match to TRBD1 (5 bases). This CDR3 has 14 residues. Germline V lookup: CDR1 SGHAT, CDR2 FQNNGV. V dropped 3 bases and J dropped 2 bases, with 10 bases sitting between them. Written as DNA, the CDR3 is TGTGCCAGCAGCTTTGGGTCAGGGCAAGAGACCCAGTACTTC. This codes for CASSFGSGQETQYF. Full variable domain (rest looked up from reference TRBV11-2 and TRBJ2-5): EAGVAQSPRYKIIEKRQSVAFWCNPISGHATLYWYQQILGQGPKLLIQFQNNGVVDDSQLPKDRFSAERLKGVDSTLKIQPAKLEDSAVYLCASSFGSGQETQYFGPGTRLLVL.

This clone has a single count. The CDR3 DNA follows: TGTGCCAGTAGTATTGCAGGGGTGAATTCCATGAACACTGAAGCTTTCTTT. It yields the protein CASSIAGVNSMNTEAFF. The V and J genes are TRBV19 and TRBJ1-1; tentatively, D is TRBD1 (6 bases). CDR1 and CDR2 from the germline V gene are LNHDA and SQIVND (reference sequence). This CDR3 has 17 residues. The V and J ends lost 3 bases and 0 bases respectively, with 17 bases between them.

This chain uses TRBV5-1 with TRBJ1-1, with TRBD1 as a possible D gene (5 bases). Trimming left V 4 bases short and J 0 bases short, with 16 bases between. The CDR3 runs to 16 residues. Germline CDR1 and CDR2: SGHRS and YFSETQ. CDR3 sequence reads: CASSQPRQRMNTEAFF. The CDR3 coding sequence is TGCGCCAGCAGCCAACCAAGACAGAGAATGAACACTGAAGCTTTCTTT.

This chain joins TRBV7-2 and TRBJ2-1, with a possible D match to TRBD2 (7 bases). The CDR3 runs 15 residues. Between the trimmed V and J ends, which lost 4 bases and 11 bases, there was a span of 21 bases. Per germline, CDR1 SGHTA and CDR2 FQGNSA. The CDR3 coding sequence is TGTGCCAGCAGCTCGTATCTCGAGGGGGGGAACAAGCAGTTCTTC. Amino acids: CASSSYLEGGNKQFF. Together with reference TRBV7-2 and TRBJ2-1, the CDR3 gives the full variable domain: GAGVSQSPSNKVTEKGKDVELRCDPISGHTALYWYRQSLGQGLEFLIYFQGNSAPDKSGLPSDRFSAERTGGSVSTLTIQRTQQEDSAVYLCASSSYLEGGNKQFFGPGTRLTVL.

This chain connects TRBV6-6 to TRBJ1-2, with D perhaps matching TRBD1 (5 bases). V was trimmed by 8 bases and J by 2 bases, leaving 15 bases between them. The CDR3 runs 14 residues. Germline CDR1 is MNHNY and CDR2 is SVGAGI (reference sequence). The CDR3 sequence: CASGQGAQNYGYTF. CDR3 nucleotide sequence: TGTGCCAGCGGCCAGGGCGCGCAGAACTATGGCTACACCTTC.

This clone was detected only a few times. V and J are TRBV18 and TRBJ2-1; D is possibly TRBD1 (5 bases). V lost 3 bases and J lost 6, with 12 bases in between. The CDR3 loop spans 14 amino acids. The germline gives CDR1 KGHSH, CDR2 LQKENI. The CDR3 loop reads CASSPTARANEQFF. CDR3 nucleotide sequence: TGTGCCAGCTCACCTACCGCCAGGGCCAATGAGCAGTTCTTC.

J is TRBJ2-2 and V is TRBV7-8; D may be TRBD1 (7 bases). The CDR3 spans 14 residues. Germline CDR1 is SGHVS and CDR2 is FQNEAQ. V lost 4 bases and J lost 4, with 10 bases in between. The CDR3 protein is CASSSQGGTGELFF. The CDR3 DNA is TGTGCCAGCAGCTCCCAGGGGGGCACCGGGGAGCTGTTTTTT.

The chain joins TRBV7-2 to TRBJ2-1, with D possibly TRBD2 on 6 matching bases. Germline CDR1 and CDR2: SGHTA and FQGNSA. This CDR3 is 15 amino acids long. The V end lost 2 bases, the J end lost 6 bases, and 14 bases lay between the germline ends. CDR3 in amino acids: CASSLQVGGSNEQFF. In DNA form, the CDR3 reads TGTGCCAGCAGCTTACAGGTGGGGGGTAGCAATGAGCAGTTCTTC.

The CDR3, as DNA: TGTGCCAGTAGTATTCAGGGACAGATCGCCGAGGAGCTGTTTTTT. It yields the protein CASSIQGQIAEELFF. The chain is built from TRBV19 and TRBJ2-2; TRBD1 agrees at 7 bases. This CDR3 region has 15 residues. Germline V gene data show CDR1 as LNHDA and CDR2 as SQIVND (reference sequence). Germline trimming cut 3 bases from V and 10 bases from J; bases unmatched to any gene: 11.

This chain connects TRBV4-1 to TRBJ2-7; TRBD2 matches 8 bases. V lost 3 bases, J lost 7 bases, and 11 bases stayed unmatched. CDR3 length: 15 amino acids. Germline V gene sequence: CDR1 MGHRA, CDR2 YSYEKL. CDR3 loop: CASSQHIAGTGEQYF. CDR3 sequence (DNA): TGCGCCAGCAGCCAGCACATAGCGGGGACGGGGGAGCAGTACTTC.

The chain has TRBV5-1 and TRBJ2-3, with D maybe TRBD2 (6 bases). Germline V CDR1 and CDR2: SGHRS, YFSETQ. The CDR3 is 16 residues long. The V and J ends lost 0 bases and 2 bases respectively, with 13 bases between them. The CDR3 DNA reads as TGCGCCAGCAGCTTGGGGGCGGGGACCTTCACAGATACGCAGTATTTT. It translates to CASSLGAGTFTDTQYF.

The V and J genes are TRBV30 and TRBJ2-1; D perhaps matches TRBD2 (5 bases). The CDR3 length is 11 residues. From germline, CDR1 is GTSNPN and CDR2 SVGIG (reference sequence). V dropped 5 bases and J dropped 7 bases, with 9 bases sitting between them. This CDR3 reads CAWAGENEQFF. The CDR3 DNA is TGTGCCTGGGCCGGGGAAAATGAGCAGTTCTTC.

A few counts support this clone. V is TRBV6-4 and J is TRBJ1-6, with 8 bases matching TRBD1. CDR1 is MRHNA, CDR2 SNTAGT, per germline. The V gene end was trimmed by 0 bases and the J gene end by 7 bases; junction bases not matched to a gene: 2. CDR3 length equals 15 residues. CDR3 coding DNA: TGTGCCAGCAGTGACTCGAACAGGGGGAATTCACCCCTCCACTTT. This encodes CASSDSNRGNSPLHF.

The rearrangement uses TRBV5-1 and TRBJ2-7; maybe TRBD1 (6 bases). This CDR3 is 14 amino acids long. V was trimmed by 4 bases and J by 1 base, leaving 12 bases between them. Looked up from germline, CDR1 is SGHRS and CDR2 is YFSETQ. CDR3 loop: CASSPEDRSYEQYF. The CDR3 DNA sequence: TGCGCCAGCAGCCCGGAAGACAGGTCCTACGAGCAGTACTTC.

The chain links TRBV13 to TRBJ2-7, with TRBD1 matching over 10 bases. The V and J ends lost 5 bases and 4 bases, in that order; junction bases with no gene match: 5. Germline CDR1 and CDR2: PRHDT and FYEKMQ (reference sequence). The CDR3 consists of 14 residues. As DNA, the CDR3 is TGTGCCAGCAGCAGCCGGGACAGGGGTTACGAGCAGTACTTC. Protein sequence: CASSSRDRGYEQYF.

This sequence joins TRBV29-1 and TRBJ2-7; 8 bases match TRBD1. The CDR3 consists of 14 residues. The germline V gene has CDR1 SQVTM and CDR2 ANQGSEA. V trimming: 3 bases; J trimming: 6 bases; junction bases outside the gene matches: 10. In DNA form, the CDR3 reads TGCAGCGTTGACGGCGGGACAGGAGCCGGCGAGCAGTACTTC. Translating it yields CSVDGGTGAGEQYF.

This chain uses TRBV2 with TRBJ1-5; TRBD1 aligns across 8 bases. Germline V CDR1 and CDR2: SNHLY, FYNNEI. With 2 bases clipped from V and 2 bases from J, the junction kept 5 bases outside the gene matches. This CDR3 is built from 16 residues. This CDR3 is CASSEYLTGGNQPQHF. DNA of the CDR3: TGTGCCAGCAGTGAATATTTGACAGGGGGCAATCAGCCCCAGCATTTT.